This is a list of T cell receptor beta chains from one sample in a study of blood T cell repertoires in COVID-19. Some clones are missing from TCRdb's copy, which holds only in-frame ones; the method was immunoSEQ multiplex PCR. The table records about 270,000 clones, under 95% of them present only once. Sequenced input: PBMCs or T cells enriched from blood (not recorded which). The receptors derive from a middle-aged man who had been exposed to COVID-19. Each CDR3 is given with its conserved first and last residue. The D gene is left open where the match is weak. Clone size is given for some rows only: seen once, a few or many times, or a class if the clone is expanded.

>TRBV29-1|.|once|TRBJ1-2
CSVQLVGVPNYGYTF
TGCAGCGTTCAATTGGTAGGGGTCCCAAACTATGGCTACACCTTC
>TRBV21-1|.|.|TRBJ1-4
CASSPFQGPGTNEKLFF
TGTGCCAGCAGCCCCTTCCAGGGGCCGGGGACTAATGAAAAACTGTTTTTT
>TRBV6-2/TRBV6-3|.|.|TRBJ2-5
CASSAPRGGGETQYF
TGTGCCAGCAGTGCCCCCAGGGGAGGGGGAGAGACCCAGTACTTC
>TRBV27|TRBD2|.|TRBJ2-3
CASSWTSGSDTQYF
TGTGCCAGCAGTTGGACTAGCGGTTCCGATACGCAGTATTTT
>TRBV7-8|TRBD1|.|TRBJ2-5
CASSPPTGGSEETQYF
TGTGCCAGCAGTCCCCCTACAGGGGGAAGTGAGGAGACCCAGTACTTC
>TRBV9|.|.|TRBJ1-3
CASSARREVNGDTIYF
TGTGCCAGCAGCGCCAGACGGGAAGTGAATGGAGACACCATATATTTT
>TRBV19|.|.|TRBJ1-5
CASSMVTGTIIGNQPQHF
TGTGCCAGTAGTATGGTCACCGGGACAATCATTGGCAATCAGCCCCAGCATTTT
>TRBV19|.|.|TRBJ1-4
CASSNQGSTNEKLFF
TGTGCCAGTAGTAACCAGGGGTCAACTAATGAAAAACTGTTTTTT
>TRBV6-5|.|few|TRBJ1-5
CASCANSNQPQHF
TGTGCCAGCTGCGCGAATAGCAATCAGCCCCAGCATTTT
>TRBV6-5|.|.|TRBJ1-1
CASSYDTGFRITEAFF
TGTGCCAGCAGCTACGACACAGGGTTTCGGATAACTGAAGCTTTCTTT
>TRBV23-1|TRBD1|once|TRBJ2-7
CASSQAPGQGFYF
TGCGCCAGCAGTCAGGCACCGGGACAGGGGTTTTACTTC
>TRBV9|.|.|TRBJ2-3
CASSSRQATDTQYF
TGTGCCAGCAGCTCCAGACAGGCCACAGATACGCAGTATTTT
>TRBV15|TRBD1|.|TRBJ1-3
CATSRDSRTGARYF
TGTGCCACCAGCAGAGATTCCCGGACAGGAGCTAGGTATTTT
>TRBV4-3|TRBD1|.|TRBJ1-6
CASSQGDSIYNSPLHF
TGCGCCAGCAGCCAAGGGGACAGTATATATAATTCACCCCTCCACTTT
>TRBV24-1|TRBD2|.|TRBJ2-2
CATRNSRLAFRTGELFF
TGTGCCACCCGGAATTCGAGACTAGCCTTTCGGACCGGGGAGCTGTTTTTT
>TRBV12-3/TRBV12-4|.|few|TRBJ2-5
CASSFGETQYF
TGTGCCAGCAGTTTCGGAGAGACCCAGTACTTC
>TRBV10-3|.|.|TRBJ1-5
CAISDPTLGGAKQPQHF
TGTGCCATCAGTGACCCGACCCTTGGGGGCGCGAAGCAGCCCCAGCATTTT
>TRBV28|TRBD2|.|TRBJ2-1
CASSRRAGGFDNEQFF
TGTGCCAGCAGTCGGCGGGCGGGAGGGTTTGACAATGAGCAGTTCTTC
>TRBV11-2|.|few|TRBJ1-5
CASSPSSSQPQHF
TGTGCCAGCAGCCCTTCTTCTTCGCAGCCCCAGCATTTT
>TRBV14|TRBD2|.|TRBJ2-5
CASSQVLLAGVRETQYF
TGTGCCAGCAGCCAAGTCCTTCTTGCGGGAGTTCGAGAGACCCAGTACTTC
>TRBV13|TRBD2|.|TRBJ2-2
CASSFFGRAPGELFF
TGTGCCAGCAGCTTTTTCGGGAGGGCCCCCGGGGAGCTGTTTTTT
>TRBV7-9|.|.|TRBJ2-1
CASSLGDNEQFF
TGTGCCAGCAGCTTAGGCGACAATGAGCAGTTCTTC
>TRBV7-2|.|once|TRBJ1-5
CASSFGGNQPQHF
TGTGCCAGCAGCTTTGGAGGGAATCAGCCCCAGCATTTT
>TRBV5-1|.|.|TRBJ1-4
CASSLSGQTNEKLFF
TGCGCCAGCAGCTTATCCGGACAAACTAATGAAAAACTGTTTTTT
>TRBV5-1|.|.|TRBJ1-2
CASRGGDNYGYTF
TGCGCCAGCCGAGGAGGGGATAACTATGGCTACACCTTC
>TRBV27|.|.|TRBJ1-5
CASSLSGYGNQPQHF
TGTGCCAGCAGTTTATCGGGCTACGGCAATCAGCCCCAGCATTTT
>TRBV28|TRBD1|.|TRBJ1-1
CASSSYRDRAAFF
TGTGCCAGCAGTTCCTACCGGGACAGGGCGGCTTTCTTT
>TRBV4-1|.|.|TRBJ2-3
CASSRLEGQPTDTQYF
TGCGCCAGCAGCCGACTTGAAGGACAGCCCACAGATACGCAGTATTTT
>TRBV19|.|.|TRBJ1-4
CASSIMVTRVRGNEKLFF
TGTGCCAGTAGTATTATGGTGACCCGGGTTCGGGGTAATGAAAAACTGTTTTTT
>TRBV9|TRBD1|.|TRBJ1-2
CASSVGQGVNYGYTF
TGTGCCAGCAGCGTAGGACAGGGGGTCAACTATGGCTACACCTTC
>TRBV19|TRBD1|.|TRBJ1-1
CASHSIGTGTMNTEAFF
TGTGCCAGTCATTCGATCGGGACAGGGACCATGAACACTGAAGCTTTCTTT
>TRBV2|TRBD1|few|TRBJ2-3
CASSGYRGGTDTQYF
TGTGCCAGCAGTGGATACAGGGGAGGCACAGATACGCAGTATTTT
>TRBV4-3|.|.|TRBJ2-7
CASSQFGLRDRVTSGIYEQYF
TGCGCCAGCAGCCAATTCGGTTTACGGGACAGGGTTACTAGCGGAATCTACGAGCAGTACTTC
>TRBV28|TRBD1|.|TRBJ1-1
CASSYRDSEAFF
TGTGCCAGCAGTTACCGGGACAGTGAAGCTTTCTTT
>TRBV28|.|.|TRBJ1-4
CASSRGATNEKLFF
TGTGCCAGCAGTCGGGGAGCAACTAATGAAAAACTGTTTTTT
>TRBV28|.|.|TRBJ1-2
CASSPEESFYGYTF
TGTGCCAGCAGTCCCGAGGAAAGCTTCTATGGCTACACCTTC
>TRBV11-3|.|.|TRBJ1-1
CASSPRGVAFF
TGTGCCAGCAGCCCCCGGGGGGTAGCTTTCTTT
>TRBV6-1|.|.|TRBJ1-2
CASSEEPGANYGYTF
TGTGCCAGCAGTGAAGAACCAGGGGCTAACTATGGCTACACCTTC
>TRBV28|TRBD1|.|TRBJ1-5
CASSLYRQGRQQPQHF
TGTGCCAGCAGTTTATACCGACAGGGACGACAGCAGCCCCAGCATTTT
>TRBV10-3|TRBD1|.|TRBJ2-6
CAISESINLRTGSSGANVLTF
TGTGCCATCAGTGAGTCGATAAATCTCAGGACAGGGAGCTCTGGGGCCAACGTCCTGACTTTC
>TRBV19|.|.|TRBJ2-1
CASSIQYNEQFF
TGTGCCAGTAGTATTCAATACAATGAGCAGTTCTTC
>TRBV19|TRBD1|.|TRBJ1-1
CASSLGQRYTEAFF
TGTGCCAGTAGTTTGGGACAGCGATACACTGAAGCTTTCTTT
>TRBV13|.|.|TRBJ1-3
CASSTKILSSGNTIYF
TGTGCCAGCAGCACTAAGATCCTGAGCTCTGGAAACACCATATATTTT
>TRBV18|TRBD2|.|TRBJ2-7
CASSHTSGSSYEQYF
TGTGCCAGCTCACACACTAGCGGGAGCTCCTACGAGCAGTACTTC
>TRBV14|.|once|TRBJ2-7
CASSPYQRVVSYEQYF
TGTGCCAGCAGTCCTTACCAGAGGGTAGTATCCTACGAGCAGTACTTC
>TRBV29-1|TRBD2|.|TRBJ2-2
CSARPGTSGSHGELFF
TGCAGCGCACGACCCGGGACTAGCGGGAGTCACGGGGAGCTGTTTTTT
>TRBV5-1|TRBD2|few|TRBJ2-1
CASSIGTSFDEQFF
TGCGCCAGCAGCATAGGGACTAGCTTCGATGAGCAGTTCTTC
>TRBV24-1|.|once|TRBJ1-5
CATGSRSNQPQHF
TGTGCCACCGGGAGTAGGAGCAATCAGCCCCAGCATTTT
>TRBV5-4|.|.|TRBJ1-1
CASSLGLMAGRDEAFF
TGTGCCAGCAGCCTGGGTTTAATGGCAGGGAGGGATGAAGCTTTCTTT
>TRBV24-1|.|.|TRBJ2-6
CATSDTAGAGANVLTF
TGTGCCACCAGTGATACCGCAGGGGCTGGGGCCAACGTCCTGACTTTC
>TRBV4-2|.|few|TRBJ2-1
CASSQDQYSGSYNEQFF
TGTGCCAGCAGCCAAGATCAATACAGCGGGTCCTACAATGAGCAGTTCTTC
>TRBV24-1|.|.|TRBJ2-1
CATEIPSGLEQFF
TGTGCCACCGAAATTCCGAGCGGGTTAGAGCAGTTCTTC
>TRBV27|TRBD1|.|TRBJ1-1
CASSLTTGVNTEAFF
TGTGCCAGCAGTTTGACAACAGGGGTGAACACTGAAGCTTTCTTT
>TRBV3-1/TRBV3-2|.|once|TRBJ2-7
CASSQQDSSAYEQYF
TGTGCCAGCAGCCAGCAGGACAGTTCCGCCTACGAGCAGTACTTC